This T cell receptor beta chain stems from a study of shared clonotypes between healthy human individuals (dated by TCRdb to 2019 to 2021). Regarding the research as a whole: Three men and a couple of women, aged 18 to 49 years, made up the cohort. For each donor, CD4 naive and CD4 memory were each run on three plates, CD8 naive on two plates, and CD8 memory on one plate. The study deeply sequenced blood TCR repertoires of roughly five healthy adults to estimate repertoire size and the extent of clonotype sharing between individuals. To increase sequencing depth and limit assay-specific biases, different laboratories used diverse techniques to prepare libraries and sequence TCR repertoires. Per donor, leukapheresis produced somewhere between about 0.94 and 9 billion PBMCs. Results and caveats for the whole study, not just this receptor: Naive subsets generally had larger estimated clonotype richness than memory subsets did. Only blood was sampled, and tissue TCR repertoires likely differ from those in blood. Rarefaction of sorted-subset datasets indicated incomplete sequencing despite the large sequencing depth. Because the study included only a small number of donors, the genetic and exposure-history diversity represented was limited. Higher generation probabilities were observed for clonotypes shared by all four sorted-subset donors than for non-shared clonotypes. Approximately 4.8% of naive CD4, 3.5% of naive CD8, approximately 2.2% of memory CD4, and 0.4% of memory CD8 clonotypes were shared across several donors. Based on pairwise subsampling, the degree of clonotype sharing among donors was expected to be affected by sequencing depth.

Using the deep immunoSEQ assay, multiplex PCR amplified TCR CDR3 regions from genomic DNA. Extracted genomic DNA from each cell subset was distributed evenly across all wells of several immunoSEQ 96-well plates, and each plate was treated as a replicate. Each replicate PCR for sorted subsets received roughly 0.2 ug genomic DNA, equal to roughly 30,000 T cell genomes. The purified libraries were quantified using a Qubit 3.0 fluorometer, sized with a Bioanalyzer 2100, and then quantified again using the KAPA Library Quantification kit. A separate single-read 150-cycle Illumina NextSeq 550 flow cell was used to sequence each immunoSEQ 96-well plate. The paper's data handling went like this. Because the immunoSEQ output included only junctional sequences and no quality scores, the filtering could not be the same as the filtering used for full-length reads. To assign V/J genes and CDR3, sequences were annotated against IMGT germline references using PyIR, a Python wrapper for IgBLAST v1.9. Reads with weak V/J assignments (E-value above 1e-6), missing CDR3, stop codons, out-of-frame junctions, or ambiguous translated residues were removed. V3J clonotypes were defined as sequences sharing the same inferred V gene, J gene, and CDR3 amino acid sequence. The percentage overlap between two repertoires was calculated by dividing the number of shared unique clonotypes by the size of the smaller repertoire. Richness of each repertoire was evaluated using RTK rarefaction, the Chao1 estimator, and Recon v2.1 estimates of unobserved clonotypes. For all TCRbeta clonotypes obtained by the gDNA method from a few donors, generation probabilities were computed with OLGA. The table comes from immuneACCESS by way of TCRdb, which keeps in-frame sequences with V and J called. Part of the clones is missing from these tables; in studies checked, under half for an unresolved V gene and the rest for unknown reasons. D and trimming come from the DNA, and the V and J calls and clone size come from that table. This sample holds about a million clones; approximately 68% were observed only once. Approximately 1.5% of the sample is held by the ten biggest clonotypes.

The donors were healthy, HIV-negative adults who had no recently reported acute infections or vaccinations. Only Caucasian adults living in Nashville, Tennessee, USA were represented among the donors. Magnetic negative selection was used to enrich CD4+ T cells, after which naive cells were positively selected on CD45RA and the negative fraction became the memory subset. Blood was obtained by leukapheresis, after which PBMCs were separated by Ficoll-Histopaque density gradient centrifugation and cryopreserved in liquid nitrogen vapor phase. Analytical flow cytometry was used to check the purity and quantity of every magnetically sorted T cell population. From each sorted fraction, genomic DNA was isolated and quantified by UV absorbance on a Nanodrop 2000c. CDR1 and CDR2 were assigned from the germline V gene as SGHRS and YFSETQ. V is pared back by 0 bases and J by 1 base, with 13 bases lying between the germline termini. The CDR3 runs 16 amino acids, cysteine and phenylalanine included. Of all the DNA, just the CDR3 is kept, 48 bases in frame from base 1.

This clone was observed a single time. The clone's antigen remains unknown. The record has no base qualities; no much larger clone is one base away. Recombination connected TRBV5-1 to TRBJ1-2; possibly the D gene is TRBD1, per 5 matching bases. The sequenced material came from memory CD4+ T cells sorted from blood. Interpreted using the paper, the cell subset or site label stands for: CD45RA-negative fraction. This receptor was obtained from a man aged 18 to 29 in good health. CDR3 protein: CASSLDNRSLNYGYTF. The nucleotides read TGCGCCAGCAGCTTGGATAACAGGAGCCTTAACTATGGCTACACCTTC.